Each of the 13 T cell receptor beta chains below was sequenced from the same sample in a study of a mutant IDH1 vaccine in newly diagnosed glioma (dated by TCRdb to the early 2020s). Antigens for these TCRs are unknown. The label giving this sample's time point can be read as: week 23, last vaccination. A 20-mer mutant IDH1 peptide at 300 micrograms in Montanide made up each vaccine dose, which was injected subcutaneously together with topical imiquimod. Library generation was performed with the immunoSEQ multiplex PCR assay. This immuneACCESS table, as held by TCRdb, lists in-frame sequences with V and J called but not all clones. Of the missing ones, under half trace to an unresolved V gene in checked studies; the others have no known cause. The sample table records about 82,000 clones; about 82% of these occur just once. 2% to 2.5% of the sample is in the top ten clones. Sample: PBMCs, taken from a glioma patient whose treatment included an IDH1 peptide vaccine. These receptors were taken from a man aged 30 to 45 with glioma. Some clones in this sample may be carry-over from other donors' samples.

V and J are TRBV9 and TRBJ1-5, with no clear D. Trimming took 0 bases from V and 1 from J, leaving 2 bases between them. The CDR3 loop spans 13 amino acids. Germline values: CDR1 SGDLS, CDR2 YYNGEE. CDR3 loop: CASSVGSNQPQHF. In nucleotides, the CDR3 is TGTGCCAGCAGCGTAGGGAGCAATCAGCCCCAGCATTTT.

The rearrangement joins TRBV19 to TRBJ1-4, with D perhaps matching TRBD1 (6 bases). CDR1 is LNHDA, CDR2 SQIVND, per germline (reference sequence). V shed 4 bases and J shed 8 bases, with 20 bases lying between them. The CDR3 extends over 16 amino acids. The CDR3 bases are TGTGCCAGTAGTACACTCAGACAGGCCGGGGAAGAAAAACTGTTTTTT. Encoded protein: CASSTLRQAGEEKLFF.

This chain joins TRBV4-2 and TRBJ1-6; 8 bases match TRBD1. The CDR3 has 15 residues. Germline CDR1 reads LGHNA; CDR2 reads YNFKEQ. Trimming took 6 bases from V and 5 from J; bases not matched to a gene: 6. The CDR3 bases are TGTGCCAGCAGTCCCACAGGGGGACATAATTCACCCCTCCACTTT. Its translation is CASSPTGGHNSPLHF.

The chain combines TRBV7-2 with TRBJ2-1; D gene ambiguous. The CDR3 length is 11 residues. With 3 bases removed from V and 9 bases from J, the gap between germline ends came to 6 bases. The germline V gene has CDR1 SGHTA and CDR2 FQGNSA. CDR3 in DNA: TGTGCCAGCAGCTTTATTGGTGAGCAGTTCTTC. Encoded protein: CASSFIGEQFF. Variable domain in full (rest from reference TRBV7-2 and TRBJ2-1): GAGVSQSPSNKVTEKGKDVELRCDPISGHTALYWYRQSLGQGLEFLIYFQGNSAPDKSGLPSDRFSAERTGGSVSTLTIQRTQQEDSAVYLCASSFIGEQFFGPGTRLTVL.

J is TRBJ2-2 and V is TRBV19; weak D call: TRBD1 (6 bases). Per germline, CDR1 LNHDA and CDR2 SQIVND (reference sequence). Trimming removed 0 bases at V and 5 bases at J, with 10 bases between. This CDR3 is built from 15 residues. CDR3 bases: TGTGCCAGTAGTATAGACGGGACATTGACCGGGGAGCTGTTTTTT. Its protein is CASSIDGTLTGELFF.

This clone was observed a handful of times. V and J are TRBV30 and TRBJ1-2; 8 bases fit TRBD1. This CDR3 has 14 amino acids. Germline CDR1 and CDR2: GTSNPN and SVGIG (reference sequence). V lost 4 bases, J lost 2 bases, and 6 bases stayed unmatched. The CDR3 reads CAWKVQGANYGYTF. The CDR3, as DNA: TGTGCCTGGAAGGTCCAGGGGGCAAACTATGGCTACACCTTC.

The chain couples TRBV2 to TRBJ1-2; 11 bases line up with TRBD1. Germline loops: CDR1 SNHLY, CDR2 FYNNEI. CDR3 length: 14 amino acids. V was pared by 7 bases and J by 8 bases, with 9 bases of the junction left unmatched. CDR3 sequence (DNA): TGTGCCAGCACCCCGGGGACAGGGGGTGCGGGCTACACCTTC. It codes for CASTPGTGGAGYTF.

This clone was observed a single time. V usage is TRBV2 and J usage is TRBJ2-7; D may be TRBD1 or TRBD2 (5 bases each). CDR1 is SNHLY and CDR2 is FYNNEI in the germline V gene. CDR3 size: 13 residues. The V end was cut by 7 bases, the J end by 2 bases, with 12 bases between. The CDR3 reads CASTRGTAYEQYF. The DNA of the CDR3 is TGTGCCAGCACCCGAGGGACCGCCTACGAGCAGTACTTC.

The table lists this clone with a count of one. The V call is TRBV7-8, the J call TRBJ2-7, with D perhaps TRBD1 or TRBD2 (6 bases each). From germline, CDR1 is SGHVS and CDR2 FQNEAQ. V lost 3 bases, J lost 7 bases, and 16 bases lay in between. This CDR3 has 14 residues. The CDR3 here is CASSFRGTRWEQYF. The CDR3, as DNA: TGTGCCAGCAGCTTTCGGGGGACACGCTGGGAGCAGTACTTC.

There are a few counts of this clone. The chain combines TRBV7-2 with TRBJ1-5; D not certain. V lost 5 bases, J lost 2 bases, and 13 bases lay in between. Germline-derived CDR1 and CDR2 are SGHTA and FQGNSA. The CDR3 has 15 amino acids. The CDR3 loop is CASSPRSGGNQPQHF. CDR3 nucleotide sequence: TGTGCCAGCAGCCCGCGGTCAGGTGGCAATCAGCCCCAGCATTTT.

This clone has a handful of counts. The rearrangement uses TRBV18 and TRBJ1-1, with D possibly being TRBD1 (5 bases). Between the trimmed V and J ends, which lost 3 bases and 5 bases, there was a span of 16 bases. The length of the CDR3 is 15 residues. CDR1 KGHSH and CDR2 LQKENI come from the germline V gene. Here the CDR3 reads CASSPLGGEGTEAFF. As DNA, the CDR3 is TGTGCCAGCTCACCCTTGGGTGGGGAGGGGACTGAAGCTTTCTTT.

The rearrangement uses TRBV5-1 and TRBJ2-2; possible D gene TRBD2, 6 bases. The CDR3 contains 15 residues. Trimming shortened V by 3 bases and J by 7 bases, and 16 bases separated the two germline ends. Germline loops: CDR1 SGHRS, CDR2 YFSETQ. The CDR3 is CASSSGPGVVGELFF. In DNA, the CDR3 is TGCGCCAGCAGCTCGGGCCCGGGGGTGGTCGGGGAGCTGTTTTTT. The variable domain in full, with the rest retrieved from reference TRBV5-1 and TRBJ2-2, is KAGVTQTPRYLIKTRGQQVTLSCSPISGHRSVSWYQQTPGQGLQFLFEYFSETQRNKGNFPGRFSGRQFSNSRSEMNVSTLELGDSALYLCASSSGPGVVGELFFGEGSRLTVL.

V and J are TRBV18 and TRBJ1-3; D not resolved. The germline V and J ends were trimmed by 3 bases and 0 bases, with 9 bases remaining between them. Germline-derived CDR1 and CDR2 are KGHSH and LQKENI. The CDR3 loop spans 15 amino acids. The CDR3 spells CASSPSGSSGNTIYF. CDR3 coding DNA: TGTGCCAGCTCACCCTCAGGTAGCTCTGGAAACACCATATATTTT.